Listed here are 18 T cell receptor beta chains from one sample, sequenced in a study of T-cell memory formation after mild COVID-19. MiXCR was run by TCRdb on the 5' RACE reads, yielding one entry per CDR3 protein. Of approximately 240,000 distinct CDR3 sequences in the sample, around 15% were seen once. The material sequenced was PBMCs or a T cell subset sorted from them (not recorded which). These receptors all come from a man younger than 30 who had mild COVID-19 (a few samples of this study predate the infection). Cell type and time point are not known.

Only a few counts were recorded for this clonotype. The rearrangement uses TRBV5-4 and TRBJ2-3; 7 bases are a match to TRBD2. After removal of 4 bases from V and 0 bases from J, the junction contained 5 bases not matched to a gene. Germline V gene data show CDR1 as SGHNT and CDR2 as YYREEE (reference sequence). This CDR3 comprises 15 residues. Written as DNA, the CDR3 is TGTGCCAGCAGCCTCGGGACTACTAGCACAGATACGCAGTATTTT. It yields the protein CASSLGTTSTDTQYF. Filled out from reference TRBV5-4 and TRBJ2-3, the complete variable domain reads ETGVTQSPTHLIKTRGQQVTLRCSSQSGHNTVSWYQQALGQGPQFIFQYYREEENGRGNFPPRFSGLQFPNYSSELNVNALELDDSALYLCASSLGTTSTDTQYFGPGTRLTVL.

This clonotype was picked up a small number of times. This chain uses TRBV12-3 or TRBV12-4 with TRBJ2-5, with TRBD1 as a possible D gene (6 bases). Trimming took 1 base from V and 7 from J, leaving 19 bases between them. This CDR3 comprises 16 residues. This chain's CDR3 is CASSLGWTAAIGTQYF. CDR3 DNA sequence: TGTGCCAGCAGTTTAGGCTGGACAGCCGCTATCGGGACCCAGTACTTC.

In its sample, this clonotype was seen a few times. The chain has TRBV5-1 and TRBJ2-3; 8 bases agree with TRBD1. Per the germline V gene, CDR1 is SGHRS and CDR2 is YFSETQ. The trim removed 4 bases at V and 4 bases at J, leaving 5 bases unmatched. CDR3 length equals 14 residues. The CDR3 DNA reads as TGCGCCAGCAGCCCCGGGGGACAGGCAGATACGCAGTATTTT. Protein product: CASSPGGQADTQYF.

The sample holds many counts of this clonotype. J is TRBJ2-5 and V is TRBV10-3; 7 nucleotides agree with TRBD1. Trimming at V came to 3 bases and at J to 3 bases, leaving 4 bases not matched to a gene. The CDR3 is 14 amino acids. CDR1 is ENHRY and CDR2 is SYGVKD in the germline V gene. CDR3 loop: CAISEGTAEETQYF. Here the CDR3 DNA reads TGTGCCATCAGTGAAGGGACAGCGGAAGAGACCCAGTACTTC.

This chain links TRBV28 with TRBJ2-7; D gene uncertain. The CDR3 is 13 amino acids. In germline, CDR1 is MDHEN, CDR2 SYDVKM. V lost 6 bases, J lost 0 bases, and 9 bases lay in between. The CDR3 region is CASRGGASYEQYV. Written as DNA, the CDR3 is TGTGCCAGCAGGGGCGGAGCCTCCTACGAGCAGTACGTC.

The J gene is TRBJ2-5, the V gene TRBV7-2; no reliable D call. Germline CDR1 SGHTA, CDR2 FQGNSA. The CDR3 extends over 12 amino acids. V was pared by 2 bases and J by 4 bases, with 5 bases between. This CDR3 reads CASSLNLETQYF. CDR3 nucleotide sequence: TGTGCCAGCAGCTTAAACCTAGAGACCCAGTACTTC.

V gene TRBV6-1 combines with J gene TRBJ2-1; 10 bases match TRBD2. The CDR3 runs to 14 residues. Germline V gene lookup returns CDR1 MNHNS and CDR2 SASEGT. The junction had 5 bases not matched to a gene; V was cut back by 5 bases and J by 7 bases. CDR3 nucleotide sequence: TGTGCCAGCAGTTATAGCGGGGGGCTGAATGAGCAGTTCTTC. It codes for CASSYSGGLNEQFF.

This clonotype was picked up a small number of times. The gene calls are TRBV6-2 or TRBV6-3 and TRBJ1-5; 7 bases are shared with TRBD1. Germline lookup yields CDR1 MNHEY and CDR2 SVGEGT. CDR3 length equals 15 residues. With 8 bases clipped from V and 9 bases from J, the junction kept 16 bases outside the gene matches. CDR3 sequence reads: CASPRTGVIIRPQHF. CDR3 coding DNA: TGTGCCAGCCCTAGGACAGGCGTTATAATTAGGCCCCAGCATTTT.

This clonotype occurred a few times. The gene calls are TRBV9 and TRBJ2-1; possibly TRBD2 for D (5 bases). V was trimmed by 2 bases and J by 2 bases, leaving 20 bases between them. Germline V gene sequence: CDR1 SGDLS, CDR2 YYNGEE. This CDR3 region has 18 residues. The CDR3 protein is CASSVGLARALTYNEQFF. The CDR3 DNA sequence: TGTGCCAGCAGCGTTGGGCTAGCTCGGGCTCTGACCTACAATGAGCAGTTCTTC.

For the CDR3, the DNA is TGTGCCATCAGTTGCATAAATCAGCCCCAGCATTTT. Protein: CAISCINQPQHF. The chain joins TRBV10-3 to TRBJ1-5; D uncertain. Germline V CDR1 and CDR2: ENHRY, SYGVKD. The CDR3 consists of 12 residues. V was clipped by 5 bases and J by 4 bases, with 6 bases between them.

The V and J genes are TRBV6-2 or TRBV6-3 and TRBJ1-1; D unresolved. Germline CDR1 MNHEY, CDR2 SVGEGT. Trimming removed 6 bases from V and 1 base from J, with 15 bases in between. This CDR3 is 15 amino acids long. CDR3 nucleotides: TGTGCCAGCAGCGACGGGCTTCGGTGGAACACTGAAGCTTTCTTT. Protein: CASSDGLRWNTEAFF.

The chain couples TRBV6-2 or TRBV6-3 to TRBJ1-1, with TRBD1 identical over 8 bases. From germline, CDR1 is MNHEY and CDR2 SVGEGT. The junction had 5 bases not matched to a gene; V was cut back by 2 bases and J by 0 bases. CDR3 size: 16 residues. CDR3 protein: CASSYGQGNMNTEAFF. DNA for the CDR3: TGTGCCAGCAGTTACGGACAGGGAAACATGAACACTGAAGCTTTCTTT.

V gene TRBV7-2 combines with J gene TRBJ2-5; D gene uncertain. Germline V gene lookup returns CDR1 SGHTA and CDR2 FQGNSA. The CDR3 loop spans 15 amino acids. V shed 0 bases and J shed 5 bases, with 13 bases lying between them. Here the CDR3 reads CASSLATAYRETQYF. The DNA of the CDR3 is TGTGCCAGCAGCTTAGCGACGGCCTATCGGGAGACCCAGTACTTC.

This sequence joins TRBV20-1 and TRBJ2-7, with TRBD2 matching 9 bases. Germline V gene sequence: CDR1 DFQATT, CDR2 SNEGSKA (reference sequence). Germline trimming cut 3 bases from V and 0 bases from J; bases unmatched to any gene: 9. This CDR3 is 16 amino acids long. CDR3 bases: TGCAGTGCTAGCTCTCCAGCGGGGGGAATCTCCTACGAGCAGTACGTC. Translated, it gives CSASSPAGGISYEQYV.

About this clonotype: The limits of the CDR3 on the DNA are not certain, so only TCRdb's listed CDR3 is given. This chain joins TRBV5-1 and TRBJ1-4. CDR1 and CDR2 from the germline V gene are SGHRS and YFSETQ. The length of the CDR3 is 15 amino acids, counting both ends. The CDR3 sequence is CASSPASPVEKNCFF.

This clonotype has just a few counts. This sequence joins TRBV27 and TRBJ2-7; 9 nucleotides agree with TRBD2. This CDR3 spans 17 amino acids. Losses at the gene ends were 6 bases for V and 7 bases for J; bases not matched to a gene: 19. Germline V lookup: CDR1 MNHEY, CDR2 SMNVEV (reference sequence). The CDR3 DNA follows: TGTGCCAGCAGCCCACTGGGCGGGGGGGCCAGATTTGATGAGCAGTACTTC. Its protein is CASSPLGGGARFDEQYF.

This clonotype has a handful of counts. This rearrangement joins TRBV6-5 to TRBJ2-3; 8 bases fit TRBD2. Germline V gene sequence: CDR1 MNHEY, CDR2 SVGAGI. CDR3 length equals 14 residues. After removal of 6 bases from V and 4 bases from J, the junction contained 6 bases not matched to a gene. CDR3 DNA: TGTGCCAGCAGCGGCGGGGGGAGCGCAGATACGCAGTATTTT. Protein: CASSGGGSADTQYF.

The chain uses TRBV12-3 or TRBV12-4 and TRBJ2-7, with 16 bases fitting TRBD2. The CDR3 consists of 17 residues. With V trimmed by 6 bases and J by 2 bases, 7 bases remained unmatched. CDR3 protein: CASSLGLAGGPPYEQYV. CDR3 DNA: TGTGCCAGCAGCTTGGGACTAGCGGGGGGGCCTCCCTACGAGCAGTACGTC.